The 26 T cell receptor beta chains reported below all come from one sample, sequenced in a study of early T cells in non-severe SARS-CoV-2 infection (dated by TCRdb to the early 2020s). Libraries were constructed by 5' RACE. Sequencing used a NextSeq 500. Through fastp at Q25 and MiXCR, TCRdb rebuilt clones from the public reads, retaining in-frame beta chains. Every CDR3 protein is listed once, alongside the most common genes and DNA of its rows. The sample data list approximately 74,000 distinct CDR3 sequences, and more than 13% of these were observed just once. The ten largest clonotypes hold approximately 9.9% of the sample. Sequencing was performed on whole blood. The receptors originated from an adult who was a healthcare worker with PCR-confirmed SARS-CoV-2 infection or an uninfected control (not recorded which).

The table lists this clonotype with many counts. CDR3 loop: CASTDREPSNTGELFF. CDR3 coding DNA: TGTGCCAGCACAGACAGGGAACCCTCGAACACCGGGGAGCTGTTTTTT. The chain couples TRBV6-6 to TRBJ2-2, with 7 bases that match TRBD1. The length of the CDR3 is 16 residues. Germline values: CDR1 MNHNY, CDR2 SVGAGI (reference sequence). The ends lost 7 bases at V and 0 bases at J; junction bases unmatched: 8.

The chain couples TRBV6-1 to TRBJ1-1; the match to TRBD1 covers 7 bases. The trim removed 8 bases at V and 4 bases at J, leaving 10 bases unmatched. Germline V gene lookup returns CDR1 MNHNS and CDR2 SASEGT. The CDR3 spans 14 residues. The CDR3 protein is CASGGHRGITEAFF. CDR3 nucleotides: TGTGCCAGCGGGGGACACAGGGGAATCACTGAAGCTTTCTTT.

About this clonotype: This clone may be a read error of a much larger clone one base away. The chain carries TRBV6-5 and TRBJ2-3, with D possibly being TRBD2 (5 bases). CDR1 MNHEY and CDR2 SVGAGI come from the germline V gene. The CDR3 covers 16 residues. The chain's CDR3 is CASSQRTLLDTDTQNF. CDR3 in DNA: TGTGCCAGCAGTCAAAGGACTCTCCTTGACACAGATACGCAGAATTTT.

The chain joins TRBV9 to TRBJ1-3, with D hard to call. Trimming removed 0 bases at V and 0 bases at J, with 7 bases between. CDR3 length equals 15 residues. Germline CDR1 SGDLS, CDR2 YYNGEE. In nucleotides, the CDR3 is TGTGCCAGCAGCGTAGATGGGGTCTCTGGAAACACCATATATTTT. Amino acid sequence: CASSVDGVSGNTIYF.

This clonotype was detected only a few times. DNA of the CDR3: TGTGCCAGCAGCTTAGCTCTATACGAGCAGTACTTC. The encoded protein is CASSLALYEQYF. V is TRBV11-2 and J is TRBJ2-7; no definite D call. This CDR3 spans 12 amino acids. Germline V gives CDR1 SGHAT, CDR2 FQNNGV. V gave up 1 base and J gave up 4 bases, with 5 bases separating them.

This clonotype was observed a handful of times. The chain couples TRBV4-3 to TRBJ1-4, with D possibly matching TRBD1 (6 bases). Germline assignment: CDR1 LGHNA and CDR2 YSLEER. The CDR3 is 17 amino acids. Trimming stripped 1 base from V and 0 bases from J, with 12 bases between. The CDR3 nucleotides read TGCGCCAGCAGCCAAGTTACGGGGGCCGCAACTAATGAAAAACTGTTTTTT. Translating gives CASSQVTGAATNEKLFF.

The sample holds a few counts of this clonotype. This chain links TRBV7-3 with TRBJ1-5; perhaps TRBD1 as D (5 bases). CDR3 length: 13 amino acids. The germline V gene has CDR1 SGHTA and CDR2 FQGTGA. V was shortened by 4 bases and J by 4 bases, with 8 bases between the two germline ends. In nucleotides, the CDR3 is TGTGCCAGCAGCTCAGGGCAGAATCAGCCCCAGCATTTT. It codes for CASSSGQNQPQHF.

The CDR3 is CSVQGDSNYGYTF. The CDR3 DNA reads as TGCAGCGTTCAGGGGGATTCTAACTATGGCTACACCTTC. The J gene is TRBJ1-2, the V gene TRBV29-1; TRBD1 matches 7 bases. The CDR3 totals 13 residues. Germline trimming cut 5 bases from V and 0 bases from J; bases unmatched to any gene: 3. Germline assignment: CDR1 SQVTM and CDR2 ANQGSEA.

This clonotype was counted only a few times. The V call is TRBV3-1, the J call TRBJ2-5, with a tentative D call TRBD2 (6 bases). The ends were cut back, 4 bases at V and 2 bases at J, with 17 bases in the middle. Germline assignment: CDR1 LGHDT and CDR2 YNNKEL (reference sequence). The CDR3 is made up of 16 amino acids. The CDR3 DNA sequence: TGTGCCAGCAGCCTGTTCCGGCGGGGAACTCAAGAGACCCAGTACTTC. Its protein is CASSLFRRGTQETQYF.

The sample holds a few counts of this clonotype. J is TRBJ1-2 and V is TRBV20-1; 8 nucleotides align to TRBD1. This CDR3 contains 13 residues. V lost 3 bases to trimming and J lost 3 bases; unmatched junction nucleotides: 3. The germline CDR1 and CDR2 sequences are DFQATT and SNEGSKA (reference sequence). In DNA, the CDR3 is TGCAGTGCTAGGACAGGGGAGTACTATGGCTACACCTTC. Translation: CSARTGEYYGYTF.

The chain joins TRBV5-4 to TRBJ2-5; 10 nucleotides align to TRBD1. V lost 4 bases to trimming and J lost 5 bases; unmatched junction nucleotides: 2. The CDR3 totals 13 residues. Germline V lookup: CDR1 SGHNT, CDR2 YYREEE (reference sequence). The DNA for the CDR3 is TGTGCCAGCAGCACGGACAGGGGGGAGACCCAGTACTTC. Translating it yields CASSTDRGETQYF.

This sequence joins TRBV12-3 or TRBV12-4 and TRBJ1-5, with D unclear. There are 18 residues in the CDR3. V lost 2 bases and J lost 4, with 21 bases in between. CDR3 protein: CASSLWLGLAQGNQPQHF. The CDR3 coding sequence is TGTGCCAGCAGTTTATGGCTTGGGCTGGCCCAAGGGAATCAGCCCCAGCATTTT.

The sample holds a few counts of this clonotype. V is TRBV28 and J is TRBJ2-1; possibly TRBD2 for D (6 bases). Trimming removed 3 bases from V and 10 bases from J, with 10 bases in between. The CDR3 is made up of 12 amino acids. Germline CDR1 MDHEN, CDR2 SYDVKM. DNA of the CDR3: TGTGCCAGCAGTTTTGGGGGGAGGGAGCAGTTCTTC. The encoded protein is CASSFGGREQFF.

This sequence joins TRBV11-2 and TRBJ1-5; 8 bases align to TRBD1. The length of the CDR3 is 13 residues. Germline V gives CDR1 SGHAT, CDR2 FQNNGV. With 5 bases clipped from V and 5 bases from J, the junction kept 2 bases outside the gene matches. CDR3 residues: CASSGTGHQPQHF. The CDR3 nucleotides are TGTGCCAGCAGCGGGACAGGACATCAGCCCCAGCATTTT.

This clonotype appeared many times. The chain couples TRBV6-6 to TRBJ1-4; 9 bases are shared with TRBD1. J lost 8 bases, V lost 5 bases, and 6 bases had no gene match. From germline, CDR1 is MNHNY and CDR2 SVGAGI (reference sequence). The CDR3 totals 14 residues. CDR3 residues: CASSETGGGEKLFF. CDR3 bases: TGTGCCAGCAGTGAGACAGGGGGAGGCGAAAAACTGTTTTTT.

The chain carries TRBV20-1 and TRBJ1-5; 9 bases are shared with TRBD1. Germline V gene sequence: CDR1 DFQATT, CDR2 SNEGSKA (reference sequence). This CDR3 has 15 residues. With 6 bases clipped from V and 5 bases from J, the junction kept 11 bases outside the gene matches. In nucleotides, the CDR3 is TGCAGTGCCACCGGGGGACAGGGAGACTATCAGCCCCAGCATTTT. Its protein product is CSATGGQGDYQPQHF.

In its sample, this clonotype was seen a few times. The V call is TRBV27, the J call TRBJ2-3; TRBD1 matches 7 bases. The V and J ends lost 6 bases and 2 bases, in that order; junction bases with no gene match: 11. The CDR3 extends over 16 amino acids. CDR1 is MNHEY and CDR2 is SMNVEV in the germline V gene (reference sequence). CDR3 bases: TGTGCCAGCAGACCGGGACAGCGGATTTCCACAGATACGCAGTATTTT. This gives the protein CASRPGQRISTDTQYF.

This clonotype has just a few counts. V gene TRBV28 combines with J gene TRBJ1-5, with no clear D. This CDR3 contains 14 residues. V lost 2 bases and J lost 8, with 13 bases in between. Germline V gene lookup returns CDR1 MDHEN and CDR2 SYDVKM. CDR3 DNA sequence: TGTGCCAGCAGTTTAGTACCCGAGATAGAGCCCCAGCATTTT. It translates to CASSLVPEIEPQHF.

The chain couples TRBV2 to TRBJ2-4; D possibly matches TRBD1 or TRBD2 (5 bases each). The germline V and J ends were trimmed by 5 bases and 5 bases, with 16 bases remaining between them. CDR1 and CDR2 (germline): SNHLY, FYNNEI. The CDR3 is 15 residues long. The CDR3 DNA is TGTGCCAGCAGTCGATCCGGGACGGCTCAAAACATTCAGTACTTC. Protein: CASSRSGTAQNIQYF.

This clonotype came up a few times. The chain links TRBV7-9 to TRBJ2-7; TRBD1 matches at 8 bases. The CDR3 has 13 residues. The germline V gene has CDR1 SEHNR and CDR2 FQNEAQ (reference sequence). After removal of 1 base from V and 12 bases from J, the junction contained 8 bases not matched to a gene. CDR3 nucleotides: TGTGCCAGCAGCTTAGACGGCGGAGACAGGGGGTACTTC. Amino acids: CASSLDGGDRGYF. Drawing the rest from reference TRBV7-9 and TRBJ2-7, the complete variable domain is DTGVSQNPRHKITKRGQNVTFRCDPISEHNRLYWYRQTLGQGPEFLTYFQNEAQLEKSRLLSDRFSAERPKGSFSTLEIQRTEQGDSAMYLCASSLDGGDRGYFGPGTRLTVT.

This clonotype turned up a few times. The chain recombines TRBV18 with TRBJ2-5, with D perhaps TRBD1 (6 bases). The CDR3 is 15 amino acids. V shed 3 bases and J shed 3 bases, with 14 bases lying between them. Germline V gives CDR1 KGHSH, CDR2 LQKENI. The CDR3 DNA reads as TGTGCCAGCTCACCGAGGGACATACTGAAAGAGACCCAGTACTTC. This gives the protein CASSPRDILKETQYF. The full variable domain, in which reference TRBV18 and TRBJ2-5 provide the parts outside the CDR3, is NAGVMQNPRHLVRRRGQEARLRCSPMKGHSHVYWYRQLPEEGLKFMVYLQKENIIDESGMPKERFSAEFPKEGPSILRIQQVVRGDSAAYFCASSPRDILKETQYFGPGTRLLVL.

The V gene is TRBV20-1, the J gene TRBJ2-5, with a possible D match to TRBD2 (5 bases). Germline CDR1 and CDR2: DFQATT and SNEGSKA (reference sequence). V was clipped by 3 bases and J by 2 bases, with 10 bases between them. This CDR3 region has 13 residues. In nucleotides, the CDR3 is TGCAGTGCTAGTATACTAGAACAAGAGACCCAGTACTTC. Translated, it gives CSASILEQETQYF.

This clonotype came up many times. The chain has TRBV28 and TRBJ1-2; the D is unclear. Trimming cost V 7 bases and J 5 bases, with 11 bases left between them. The CDR3 length is 12 residues. CDR1 and CDR2 (germline): MDHEN, SYDVKM. DNA for the CDR3: TGTGCCAGCACGGAACGGACGTATGGCTACACCTTC. Protein: CASTERTYGYTF.

The chain combines TRBV7-3 with TRBJ1-1, with D possibly matching TRBD1 (5 bases). CDR1 is SGHTA, CDR2 FQGTGA, per germline. Trimming left V 2 bases short and J 1 base short, with 11 bases between. This CDR3 spans 15 amino acids. Written as DNA, the CDR3 is TGTGCCAGCAGCTTAGCGTCAGGGAGGAACACTGAAGCTTTCTTT. Translation: CASSLASGRNTEAFF.

The sample holds a few counts of this clonotype. The chain links TRBV10-3 to TRBJ2-1; 7 bases align to TRBD2. V shed 6 bases, J shed 4 bases, and the junction held 3 bases outside the gene matches. CDR1 ENHRY and CDR2 SYGVKD come from the germline V gene. This CDR3 has 13 amino acids. CDR3 DNA sequence: TGTGCCATCAGCGGGGGGACTTACAATGAGCAGTTCTTC. It specifies CAISGGTYNEQFF.

The rearrangement uses TRBV12-3 or TRBV12-4 and TRBJ2-7; possibly TRBD1 for D (5 bases). V dropped 5 bases and J dropped 3 bases, with 8 bases sitting between them. The CDR3 covers 12 residues. CDR3 protein: CASSQGRYEQYF. CDR3 nucleotide sequence: TGTGCCAGCAGTCAGGGCCGCTACGAGCAGTACTTC.